The rows below give T cell receptor beta chains drawn from one sample of a study of cytomegalovirus exposure and HLA in healthy donors. Clones were sequenced by immunoSEQ multiplex PCR, and TCRdb holds only the in-frame ones, with some missing. The sample comprises 150,000 to 200,000 clones, roughly four fifths of which are singletons, and about 1.9% rests with the top ten. Sequenced material: PBMCs. The receptors derive from a young man in good health and CMV-seronegative. The CDR3 runs from the conserved cysteine through the conserved F or W. D genes are given only for firm matches. Size values are once, few and many counts, or a class for expanded clones, and some rows have none.

TRBV11-3,TRBJ2-3,-,TRBD2,CASSRTGTSGTDTQYF,TGTGCCAGCAGCCGCACCGGGACTAGCGGCACAGATACGCAGTATTTT
TRBV4-1,TRBJ2-3,-,TRBD2,CASSLPTSGVTDTQYF,TGCGCCAGCAGCCTGCCGACTAGCGGAGTCACAGATACGCAGTATTTT
TRBV7-9,TRBJ1-1,few,TRBD1,CASSLLRDRGLGEAFF,TGTGCCAGCAGCTTACTCCGGGACAGGGGGCTGGGTGAAGCTTTCTTT
TRBV1,TRBJ2-7,-,-,CTSSQPEGGNAYEQYF,TGCACCAGCAGCCAACCCGAGGGCGGGAATGCGTACGAGCAGTACTTC
TRBV6-5,TRBJ2-1,-,-,CASSYSAGSSYNEQFF,TGTGCCAGCAGTTACTCGGCAGGAAGCTCCTACAATGAGCAGTTCTTC
TRBV7-9,TRBJ2-5,once,TRBD2,CASSLASNLVAGGLKTQYF,TGTGCCAGCAGCTTAGCGAGTAACCTGGTGGCGGGAGGATTGAAGACCCAGTACTTC
TRBV28,TRBJ1-1,once,TRBD1,CASSPLGQTMNTEAFF,TGTGCCAGCAGTCCCCTGGGACAGACCATGAACACTGAAGCTTTCTTT
TRBV28,TRBJ1-2,-,-,CASSQGRRGMHGYTF,TGTGCCAGCAGTCAGGGTCGGCGGGGTATGCATGGCTACACCTTC
TRBV2,TRBJ1-4,-,TRBD1,CASTNPGQRNEKLFF,TGTGCCAGCACCAATCCGGGACAGCGTAATGAAAAACTGTTTTTT
TRBV18,TRBJ1-2,-,-,CASSPPGRGGYTF,TGTGCCAGCTCACCACCGGGCAGGGGTGGCTACACCTTC
TRBV6-5,TRBJ2-3,-,TRBD2,CASNRLADTDTQYF,TGTGCCAGCAATCGACTAGCGGACACAGATACGCAGTATTTT
TRBV13,TRBJ2-7,once,TRBD1,CASSSRRETGSYEQYF,TGTGCCAGCAGCTCCCGCCGCGAGACAGGGTCCTACGAGCAGTACTTC
TRBV27,TRBJ1-5,-,-,CASSLSSGYSNQPQHF,TGTGCCAGCAGTTTATCCAGCGGTTATAGCAATCAGCCCCAGCATTTT
TRBV6-4,TRBJ2-3,once,-,CASREKGGSTDTQYF,TGTGCCAGCAGAGAGAAGGGAGGTAGCACAGATACGCAGTATTTT
TRBV5-4,TRBJ2-3,-,TRBD2,CASSPKAGSTDTQYF,TGTGCCAGCAGCCCGAAAGCGGGGAGCACAGATACGCAGTATTTT
TRBV2,TRBJ2-1,-,-,CASSEGQYNEQFF,TGTGCCAGCAGTGAAGGACAGTACAATGAGCAGTTCTTC
TRBV7-3,TRBJ1-1,-,-,CASSVDRNTEAFF,TGTGCCAGCAGCGTTGACAGGAACACTGAAGCTTTCTTT
TRBV6-5,TRBJ2-7,-,-,CASRVQGGLGEQYF,TGTGCCAGCAGAGTTCAGGGGGGCTTGGGCGAGCAGTACTTC
TRBV6-5,TRBJ1-4,few,TRBD1,CASNTGTGLGEKLFF,TGTGCCAGCAACACCGGGACAGGGCTTGGTGAAAAACTGTTTTTT
TRBV7-9,TRBJ2-7,-,-,CASSLYASREQYF,TGTGCCAGCAGCTTATACGCCAGTCGCGAGCAGTACTTC
TRBV19,TRBJ2-2,-,TRBD1,CASGQGGTGELFF,TGTGCCAGTGGACAGGGAGGAACCGGGGAGCTGTTTTTT
TRBV5-1,TRBJ2-3,-,TRBD1,CASSKGQASTDTQYF,TGCGCCAGCAGCAAGGGACAGGCGAGCACAGATACGCAGTATTTT
TRBV7-9,TRBJ2-5,few,TRBD2,CASSLGTSGSRYSGETQYF,TGTGCCAGCAGCCTCGGGACTAGCGGGAGCCGGTATTCGGGAGAGACCCAGTACTTC
TRBV10-3,TRBJ2-7,few,TRBD1,CAISDTGTDTYEQYF,TGTGCCATCAGTGACACCGGGACAGATACCTACGAGCAGTACTTC
TRBV6-5,TRBJ1-2,-,TRBD1,CASRHPGQGIYGYTF,TGTGCCAGCAGACATCCGGGACAGGGAATCTATGGCTACACCTTC
TRBV9,TRBJ2-3,-,TRBD2,CASSSSAGGPTDTQYF,TGTGCCAGCAGCTCCTCGGCGGGAGGGCCCACAGATACGCAGTATTTT
TRBV6-4,TRBJ2-2,-,TRBD1,CASGTGGTGELFF,TGTGCCAGCGGCACAGGGGGCACCGGGGAGCTGTTTTTT
TRBV7-9,TRBJ2-5,few,-,CASSILTGAQETQYF,TGTGCCAGCAGCATCTTGACGGGAGCTCAAGAGACCCAGTACTTC
TRBV19,TRBJ2-7,-,-,CATSPGGYEQYF,TGTGCCACCAGCCCCGGCGGCTACGAGCAGTACTTC